These 32 T cell receptor beta chains originate from one sample sequenced in a study of Tregs in tolerant kidney transplant recipients. Method: immunoSEQ multiplex PCR; TCRdb's copy keeps in-frame clones and lacks some. The data show some 70,000 clones, 84% seen once. Source material: CD4+ T cells from blood. The receptors derive from a human donor in good health.

The V call is TRBV7-9, the J call TRBJ2-4; D uncertain. V was trimmed by 5 bases and J by 0 bases, leaving 11 bases between them. CDR1 is SEHNR and CDR2 is FQNEAQ in the germline V gene (reference sequence). This CDR3 contains 15 residues. The CDR3 spells CASSPLHLAKNIQYF. CDR3 DNA sequence: TGTGCCAGCAGCCCCCTCCATCTAGCCAAAAACATTCAGTACTTC.

The chain combines TRBV6-1 with TRBJ1-2; 7 bases agree with TRBD1. J gave up 8 bases and V 5 bases, and 8 bases lay outside the gene matches. Germline V gives CDR1 MNHNS, CDR2 SASEGT. This CDR3 region has 13 residues. CDR3 sequence reads: CASSLRQGWGYTF. The CDR3 coding sequence is TGTGCCAGCAGTTTGCGACAGGGTTGGGGCTACACCTTC.

V is TRBV5-4 and J is TRBJ1-2; 9 bases line up with TRBD1. Germline CDR1 is SGHNT and CDR2 is YYREEE (reference sequence). The CDR3 is made up of 15 amino acids. The V gene end was trimmed by 6 bases and the J gene end by 2 bases; junction bases not matched to a gene: 8. The CDR3 loop reads CASNRDRVTNYGYTF. The CDR3 DNA is TGTGCCAGCAACCGGGACAGGGTTACCAACTATGGCTACACCTTC.

The chain recombines TRBV30 with TRBJ2-1; 10 bases align to TRBD2. The CDR3 totals 14 residues. Looked up from germline, CDR1 is GTSNPN and CDR2 is SVGIG (reference sequence). J gave up 6 bases and V 4 bases, and 6 bases lay outside the gene matches. The chain's CDR3 is CAWTGLAVTNEQFF. In nucleotides, the CDR3 is TGTGCCTGGACTGGACTAGCGGTAACCAATGAGCAGTTCTTC.

The chain recombines TRBV2 with TRBJ2-7; 8 positions agree with TRBD1. The V and J ends lost 5 bases and 0 bases, in that order; junction bases with no gene match: 3. The CDR3 spans 14 residues. Germline assignment: CDR1 SNHLY and CDR2 FYNNEI. CDR3 amino acids: CASSRQGSSYEQYF. The CDR3 coding sequence is TGTGCCAGCAGTCGACAGGGGAGCTCCTACGAGCAGTACTTC.

This chain links TRBV2 with TRBJ1-1, with D perhaps TRBD1 (6 bases). The germline gives CDR1 SNHLY, CDR2 FYNNEI. The CDR3 is 13 amino acids. The germline V and J ends were trimmed by 8 bases and 7 bases, with 17 bases remaining between them. CDR3 bases: TGTGCCAGCGGGGGCCTTCTGGCTGGTGAAGCTTTCTTT. Translation: CASGGLLAGEAFF.

This clone was detected once. The chain combines TRBV5-1 with TRBJ2-6, with no clear D. Germline CDR1 is SGHRS and CDR2 is YFSETQ. The CDR3 spans 15 residues. V shed 9 bases and J shed 1 base, with 14 bases lying between them. CDR3 DNA: TGCGCCATCATAAGTATGGTTTCTGGGGCCAACGTCCTGACTTTC. Encoded protein: CAIISMVSGANVLTF.

The chain combines TRBV4-3 with TRBJ2-5; D uncertain. The CDR3 sequence is 13 residues long. V shed 0 bases and J shed 0 bases, with 2 bases lying between them. The germline gives CDR1 LGHNA, CDR2 YSLEER. CDR3 sequence (DNA): TGCGCCAGCAGCCAAGACTACCAAGAGACCCAGTACTTC. Its protein product is CASSQDYQETQYF.

The chain links TRBV7-2 to TRBJ2-2; the D gene is possibly TRBD2 (5 bases). Trimming cost V 1 base and J 0 bases, with 9 bases left between them. CDR1 is SGHTA, CDR2 FQGNSA, per germline. CDR3 length: 16 residues. The CDR3 spells CASSLGPLANTGELFF. The CDR3 nucleotides read TGTGCCAGCAGCTTAGGGCCACTAGCGAACACCGGGGAGCTGTTTTTT.

This clone was seen only a few times. This chain links TRBV10-2 with TRBJ2-2; 9 bases agree with TRBD2. After removal of 3 bases from V and 6 bases from J, the junction contained 5 bases not matched to a gene. CDR1 is WSHSY and CDR2 is SAAADI in the germline V gene. The CDR3 has 15 residues. DNA of the CDR3: TGCGCCAGCAGTGAACCGGGACTAGCTTCCGGGGAGCTGTTTTTT. As protein: CASSEPGLASGELFF.

Only a few counts were recorded for this clone. The V and J genes are TRBV23-1 and TRBJ2-7; 9 nucleotides align to TRBD1. TRBV23-1 is sorted into the ORF group, with uncertain function. The CDR3 length is 16 residues. V shed 0 bases, J shed 4 bases, and the junction held 7 bases outside the gene matches. The CDR3 nucleotides read TGCGCCAGCAGTCAATCGGACAGGGGCTTCAGGTACGAGCAGTACTTC. Residues: CASSQSDRGFRYEQYF.

The genes are TRBV6-5 and TRBJ1-1; the D gene is possibly TRBD1 (5 bases). Germline CDR1 is MNHEY and CDR2 is SVGAGI. V lost 2 bases to trimming and J lost 3 bases, with 10 bases between them. The CDR3 is made up of 14 amino acids. This chain's CDR3 is CASSYPGRDTEAFF. CDR3 nucleotide sequence: TGTGCCAGCAGTTACCCTGGCAGGGACACTGAAGCTTTCTTT.

The V and J genes are TRBV4-1 and TRBJ1-6; possibly TRBD1 for D (6 bases). Trimming took 6 bases from V and 7 from J, leaving 16 bases between them. Germline V gene lookup returns CDR1 MGHRA and CDR2 YSYEKL. The CDR3 has 15 residues. CDR3 sequence (DNA): TGCGCCAGCAGGCCACTGGGGGACATGAATTCACCCCTCCACTTT. This sequence encodes CASRPLGDMNSPLHF.

A few counts support this clone. This rearrangement joins TRBV19 to TRBJ2-3; 7 bases are a match to TRBD1. The trim removed 6 bases at V and 4 bases at J, leaving 10 bases unmatched. The CDR3 sequence is 15 residues long. Germline V CDR1 and CDR2: LNHDA, SQIVND (reference sequence). The CDR3 DNA reads TGTGCCAGTAGAAGAGTAGACAGGGATGCAGATACGCAGTATTTT. Translation: CASRRVDRDADTQYF.

V and J are TRBV5-6 and TRBJ2-3; TRBD2 matches at 13 bases. This CDR3 region has 15 residues. Germline CDR1 SGHDT, CDR2 YYEEEE. V dropped 2 bases and J dropped 4; count of bases not matched to a gene: 1. For the CDR3, the DNA is TGTGCCAGCAGCTTCGGACTAGCGGGAGCAGATACGCAGTATTTT. It is translated as CASSFGLAGADTQYF.

The table lists this clone with a count of one. V gene TRBV5-1 combines with J gene TRBJ2-6; a weak D match, TRBD2 (5 bases). The CDR3 consists of 18 residues. CDR1 and CDR2 from the germline V gene are SGHRS and YFSETQ. Trimming took 0 bases from V and 1 from J, leaving 14 bases between them. The CDR3 region has the DNA TGCGCCAGCAGCTTGGGCCGGGGTATGGTGTCTGGGGCCAACGTCCTGACTTTC. Amino acid sequence: CASSLGRGMVSGANVLTF.

The J gene is TRBJ2-7, the V gene TRBV7-6; tentatively, D is TRBD1 or TRBD2 (6 bases each). CDR1 is SGHVS, CDR2 FNYEAQ, per germline. The germline V and J ends were trimmed by 3 bases and 6 bases, with 15 bases remaining between them. This CDR3 has 14 amino acids. The CDR3 DNA reads as TGTGCCAGCAGCTTGGGCAATTCGGGGGCCGAGCAGTACTTC. Its protein is CASSLGNSGAEQYF.

For the CDR3, the DNA is TGTGCCAGCAGCTCGGAACCAGAAGAGACCCAGTACTTC. This codes for CASSSEPEETQYF. V gene TRBV11-2 combines with J gene TRBJ2-5; unclear D gene. This CDR3 spans 13 amino acids. V was trimmed by 4 bases and J by 3 bases, leaving 9 bases between them. Germline CDR1 reads SGHAT; CDR2 reads FQNNGV.

The chain combines TRBV10-3 with TRBJ2-7, with D possibly being TRBD2 (6 bases). Trimming removed 2 bases at V and 3 bases at J, with 8 bases between. This CDR3 spans 13 amino acids. The V gene's germline CDR1 is ENHRY and CDR2 SYGVKD. The CDR3 DNA sequence: TGTGCCATCAGTGAGGCGGGGTACTACGAGCAGTACTTC. Translated: CAISEAGYYEQYF.

CDR3 residues: CASSLAGRVVGTQYF. The CDR3 DNA follows: TGTGCCAGCAGCTTGGCCGGAAGGGTCGTCGGGACCCAGTACTTC. The V and J genes are TRBV5-6 and TRBJ2-5; unclear D gene. The CDR3 covers 15 residues. Germline V lookup: CDR1 SGHDT, CDR2 YYEEEE. The V gene lost 0 bases and the J gene lost 7 bases, with 16 bases spanning the gap.

This clone was detected once. J is TRBJ1-2 and V is TRBV5-5; D is ambiguous. CDR1 and CDR2 from the germline V gene are SGHKS and YYEKEE (reference sequence). Trimming took 0 bases from V and 3 from J, leaving 12 bases between them. The CDR3 runs 15 residues. The CDR3 sequence is CASSLVGLRDYGYTF. DNA for the CDR3: TGTGCCAGCAGCTTGGTAGGGTTGAGGGACTATGGCTACACCTTC.

This clone showed up just once. The chain uses TRBV28 and TRBJ1-5, with 9 positions matching TRBD1. CDR1 and CDR2 (germline): MDHEN, SYDVKM. The CDR3 covers 15 residues. Trimming at V came to 7 bases and at J to 3 bases, leaving 7 bases not matched to a gene. CDR3 DNA: TGTGCCAGCAATTCCGGGACAGGGAACAATCAGCCCCAGCATTTT. As protein: CASNSGTGNNQPQHF.

V gene TRBV10-3 combines with J gene TRBJ1-6; D gene uncertain. With 2 bases removed from V and 5 bases from J, the gap between germline ends came to 7 bases. CDR3 length: 14 residues. Germline CDR1 is ENHRY and CDR2 is SYGVKD. CDR3 bases: TGTGCCATCAGTGAGGGCAGTAATAATTCACCCCTCCACTTT. It encodes CAISEGSNNSPLHF.

This clone is classed as medium-sized (0.01 to 0.1%). This chain uses TRBV7-2 with TRBJ2-4; TRBD1 aligns across 8 bases. The CDR3 extends over 15 amino acids. V shed 4 bases and J 6 bases; nucleotides not matched to a gene: 8. Germline-derived CDR1 and CDR2 are SGHTA and FQGNSA. The CDR3 spells CASSSSIGQGNIQYF. DNA for the CDR3: TGTGCCAGCAGCTCATCAATCGGACAGGGAAACATTCAGTACTTC.

CDR3 loop: CASSPYTVYNEQFF. The DNA of the CDR3 is TGTGCCAGCAGCCCATACACAGTTTACAATGAGCAGTTCTTC. The gene calls are TRBV9 and TRBJ2-1, with no clear D. The length of the CDR3 is 14 residues. Germline-derived CDR1 and CDR2 are SGDLS and YYNGEE. Trimming took off 4 bases at V and 4 bases at J, with 12 bases between the two ends.

This chain links TRBV7-4 with TRBJ1-3; 8 bases line up with TRBD1. This CDR3 is 17 amino acids long. Looked up from germline, CDR1 is SGHVT and CDR2 is SQSDAQ. The V gene end was trimmed by 5 bases and the J gene end by 0 bases; junction bases not matched to a gene: 9. The CDR3 region is CASSGNRGALSGNTIYF. The CDR3 coding sequence is TGTGCCAGCAGCGGGAACAGGGGGGCCCTCTCTGGAAACACCATATATTTT. Using reference TRBV7-4 and TRBJ1-3 for the parts outside the CDR3, the full variable domain is GAGVSQSPRYKVAKRGRDVALRCDSISGHVTLYWYRQTLGQGSEVLTYSQSDAQRDKSGRPSGRFSAERPERSVSTLKIQRTEQGDSAVYLCASSGNRGALSGNTIYFGEGSWLTVV.

The rearrangement joins TRBV4-3 to TRBJ2-3, with 10 bases identical to TRBD2. Per the germline V gene, CDR1 is LGHNA and CDR2 is YSLEER. This CDR3 contains 15 residues. The trim removed 0 bases at V and 4 bases at J, leaving 1 base unmatched. Written as DNA, the CDR3 is TGCGCCAGCAGCCAAGAAAGCGGGGGGGCAGATACGCAGTATTTT. Protein sequence: CASSQESGGADTQYF.

The chain couples TRBV12-5 to TRBJ1-2; D gene unclear. The germline V and J ends were trimmed by 6 bases and 7 bases, with 9 bases remaining between them. The CDR3 is 11 residues long. In germline, CDR1 is LGHNT, CDR2 FRNRAP. The CDR3: CASGTRTGYTF. DNA of the CDR3: TGTGCTAGTGGGACTCGAACTGGCTACACCTTC.

V and J are TRBV5-1 and TRBJ2-1; TRBD2 matches at 9 bases. In germline, CDR1 is SGHRS, CDR2 YFSETQ. Germline trimming cut 7 bases from V and 6 bases from J; bases unmatched to any gene: 11. CDR3 length: 15 residues. This CDR3 is CASSAGLAGPNEQFF. The CDR3 DNA is TGCGCCAGCTCCGCAGGGCTAGCGGGGCCCAATGAGCAGTTCTTC.

The CDR3 bases are TGTGCCAGCAGTCGGTTGCTGAGGGGAAACGAGCAGTACTTC. Translated: CASSRLLRGNEQYF. The chain uses TRBV6-5 and TRBJ2-7; tentatively, D is TRBD1 or TRBD2 (5 bases each). CDR3 size: 14 residues. Germline values: CDR1 MNHEY, CDR2 SVGAGI. The germline V and J ends were trimmed by 5 bases and 5 bases, with 16 bases remaining between them.

This clone has a single count. This chain links TRBV5-1 with TRBJ2-3; 12 bases align to TRBD2. V was clipped by 1 base and J by 1 base; unmatched bases: 13. The CDR3 runs to 20 residues. Germline V gene sequence: CDR1 SGHRS, CDR2 YFSETQ. CDR3 DNA: TGCGCCAGCAGCTTGCGAGCGGCTAGCGGGAGGGTCTGGGGCACAGATACGCAGTATTTT. Amino acids: CASSLRAASGRVWGTDTQYF.

This clone was picked up a small number of times. The chain is built from TRBV7-9 and TRBJ1-2; 7 positions match TRBD1. V shed 5 bases, J shed 0 bases, and the junction held 6 bases outside the gene matches. Germline V gene lookup returns CDR1 SEHNR and CDR2 FQNEAQ (reference sequence). The CDR3 consists of 15 residues. In nucleotides, the CDR3 is TGTGCCAGCAGCCAAGAGGGGGCTGCTAACTATGGCTACACCTTC. Translating gives CASSQEGAANYGYTF. The full variable domain, rest sourced from reference TRBV7-9 and TRBJ1-2, is DTGVSQNPRHKITKRGQNVTFRCDPISEHNRLYWYRQTLGQGPEFLTYFQNEAQLEKSRLLSDRFSAERPKGSFSTLEIQRTEQGDSAMYLCASSQEGAANYGYTFGSGTRLTVV.